This TCR beta chain was observed in a study of response to subunit inactivated influenza vaccine. Broader study findings: Authors suggested each seasonal flu vaccination may recruit only limited numbers of new T cells.

A word on this clonotype: The antigen is unknown.

Germline values: CDR1 LGHNA, CDR2 YSLEER. This CDR3 has 17 residues. Trimming stripped 0 bases from V and 12 bases from J, with 24 bases between. From the RT-PCR reads, TCRdb called clonotypes with MiXCR, one entry per CDR3 protein. The sample includes about 500,000 distinct CDR3 sequences, roughly 7.6% of them seen just once. The TCR was taken from a man between 50 and 75 years old who received an inactivated influenza vaccine. The sequencing here drew on PBMCs from blood, taken approximately 25 months after vaccination. The V and J genes are TRBV4-3 and TRBJ2-1; D may be TRBD2 (7 bases). Here the CDR3 DNA reads TGCGCCAGCAGCCAAGATTCAGCCCAAGGGGGGGCCGGGCGGCAGTTCTTC. Protein product: CASSQDSAQGGAGRQFF.